This is a list of T cell receptor beta chains from one sample in a study of blood T cell repertoires in COVID-19. Profiling relied on immunoSEQ multiplex PCR, and the TCRdb table lists in-frame clones only, not all of them. This sample carries about 80,000 clones, 78% of them seen once, and the ten largest clones take approximately 15%. Input material: peripheral blood. These receptor sequences come from a human donor in a cohort sampled during active COVID-19. Each CDR3 is given with its conserved first and last residue. The D gene is left open where the match is weak. For some rows the clone size is stated as once, few or many, or as a class when expanded; others skip it.

clone size,J gene,D gene,V gene,CDR3 protein,CDR3 DNA
-,TRBJ2-6,-,TRBV6-5,CASRRGPGANVLTF,TGTGCCAGCAGACGGGGTCCCGGGGCCAACGTCCTGACTTTC
-,TRBJ2-3,-,TRBV18,CASSPALLTSTDTQYF,TGTGCCAGCTCACCAGCCCTTTTGACTAGCACAGATACGCAGTATTTT
-,TRBJ1-1,-,TRBV5-4,CASSETRNTEAFF,TGTGCCAGCAGCGAGACAAGGAACACTGAAGCTTTCTTT
-,TRBJ1-1,-,TRBV7-2,CASSVSRVTEAFF,TGTGCCAGCAGCGTATCCCGGGTTACTGAAGCTTTCTTT
-,TRBJ2-7,TRBD2,TRBV6-5,CASSYSGGSDEQYF,TGTGCCAGCAGTTACTCGGGGGGGAGCGACGAGCAGTACTTC
-,TRBJ1-1,TRBD1,TRBV5-1,CASSPTGAEAEAFF,TGCGCCAGCAGCCCGACAGGGGCGGAGGCTGAAGCTTTCTTT
few,TRBJ1-1,TRBD1,TRBV15,CATSSPPSGTGANTEAFF,TGTGCCACCAGCTCACCTCCTTCCGGGACAGGGGCGAACACTGAAGCTTTCTTT
-,TRBJ1-3,TRBD1,TRBV5-6,CASSPKTGGSNTIYF,TGTGCCAGCAGCCCCAAGACAGGGGGCTCAAACACCATATATTTT
-,TRBJ2-1,TRBD2,TRBV11-2,CASSYGLAAYNEQFF,TGTGCCAGCAGCTACGGACTAGCGGCCTACAATGAGCAGTTCTTC
-,TRBJ2-4,TRBD2,TRBV9,CASSAGLAGGTIQYF,TGTGCCAGCAGCGCGGGGCTAGCGGGAGGGACCATTCAGTACTTC
once,TRBJ1-2,-,TRBV2,CAAADSPPPYGYTF,TGTGCCGCGGCAGACAGCCCTCCTCCCTATGGCTACACCTTC
-,TRBJ1-5,-,TRBV21-1,CASKKGQGTVNQPQHF,TGTGCCAGCAAAAAAGGTCAGGGCACGGTCAATCAGCCCCAGCATTTT
-,TRBJ2-7,-,TRBV7-9,CASSSLLAGRVYEQYF,TGTGCCAGCAGCTCACTTCTGGCGGGACGCGTCTACGAGCAGTACTTC
-,TRBJ2-3,-,TRBV12-3/TRBV12-4,CASRPQVGTQYF,TGTGCCAGCAGGCCACAGGTTGGTACGCAGTATTTT
-,TRBJ1-1,-,TRBV4-1,CASSQDLLGGGFGAFF,TGCGCCAGCAGCCAAGATCTATTAGGAGGAGGCTTTGGGGCTTTCTTT
-,TRBJ1-2,-,TRBV5-4,CASSFWTVNYGYTF,TGTGCCAGCAGCTTCTGGACAGTTAACTATGGCTACACCTTC
-,TRBJ1-6,-,TRBV19,CASSTIQGSSRNSPLHF,TGTGCCAGTAGTACTATCCAGGGTTCGAGTCGGAATTCACCCCTCCACTTT
-,TRBJ1-1,-,TRBV10-3,CATGGETEAFF,TGTGCCACCGGCGGGGAGACTGAAGCTTTCTTT
-,TRBJ1-1,-,TRBV19,CASSGMLTVEYEAFF,TGTGCCAGTAGTGGGATGTTGACAGTGGAGTATGAAGCTTTCTTT
few,TRBJ2-7,-,TRBV12-1,CASSFVGGGGTGRTYEQYF,TGTGCCAGCAGCTTTGTAGGAGGTGGGGGGACAGGGAGGACCTACGAGCAGTACTTC
-,TRBJ2-7,TRBD2,TRBV5-4,CASSWRTSGTYEQYF,TGTGCCAGCAGCTGGAGGACTAGCGGGACCTACGAGCAGTACTTC
few,TRBJ2-1,TRBD2,TRBV4-1,CASSQDAASGYNEQFF,TGCGCCAGCAGCCAAGATGCGGCTAGCGGATACAATGAGCAGTTCTTC
-,TRBJ2-3,-,TRBV11-3,CASSTQRDGTGTQYF,TGTGCCAGCAGCACCCAAAGGGACGGTACAGGGACGCAGTATTTT
-,TRBJ2-7,TRBD1,TRBV7-9,CASSLDVTGGLGEQYF,TGTGCCAGCAGCTTAGACGTGACAGGGGGGTTGGGGGAGCAGTACTTC
-,TRBJ1-5,-,TRBV14,CASSPRGAGSNQPQHF,TGTGCCAGCAGCCCTCGGGGGGCAGGTAGCAATCAGCCCCAGCATTTT
-,TRBJ1-6,TRBD1,TRBV19,CASNTGQGGSPLHF,TGTGCCAGTAACACGGGACAGGGGGGTTCACCCCTCCACTTT
many,TRBJ2-5,TRBD2,TRBV4-1,CASSPIAGGPETQYF,TGCGCCAGCAGCCCTATAGCGGGAGGGCCGGAGACCCAGTACTTC
-,TRBJ1-1,-,TRBV5-6,CASSFGFGGTEAFF,TGTGCCAGCAGCTTCGGTTTCGGGGGCACTGAAGCTTTCTTT
-,TRBJ1-2,TRBD1,TRBV5-1,CASSPGQGSYGYTF,TGCGCCAGCAGCCCGGGACAGGGCAGCTATGGCTACACCTTC
-,TRBJ2-5,TRBD2,TRBV9,CASSVAGGDETQYF,TGTGCCAGCAGCGTAGCGGGAGGGGATGAGACCCAGTACTTC
-,TRBJ2-3,-,TRBV5-1,CASSLVTGPTDTQYF,TGCGCCAGCAGCTTGGTGACAGGACCCACAGATACGCAGTATTTT
once,TRBJ2-1,TRBD2,TRBV3-1/TRBV3-2,CASSQEIAGGPLLSSYNEQFF,TGTGCCAGCAGCCAAGAGATAGCGGGGGGCCCCTTACTGAGCTCCTACAATGAGCAGTTCTTC
-,TRBJ2-5,TRBD2,TRBV9,CASSPGLAGGTQYF,TGTGCCAGCAGCCCCGGACTAGCGGGGGGGACCCAGTACTTC
-,TRBJ2-1,TRBD2,TRBV11-2,CASSLHGRLAGGPYNEQFF,TGTGCCAGCAGCTTACACGGCCGACTAGCGGGGGGACCCTACAATGAGCAGTTCTTC
few,TRBJ1-4,TRBD1,TRBV2,CASSTLGTGFLLFF,TGTGCCAGCAGTACCCTCGGGACAGGTTTTTTGCTGTTTTTT
-,TRBJ2-2,TRBD1,TRBV9,CASSVAGTGITGELFF,TGTGCCAGCAGCGTAGCGGGGACAGGGATAACGGGGGAGCTGTTTTTT
-,TRBJ2-1,-,TRBV7-3,CASSLTGGYNEQFF,TGTGCCAGCAGCTTAACCGGCGGCTACAATGAGCAGTTCTTC
-,TRBJ1-5,-,TRBV5-1,CASSLGRGNQPQHF,TGCGCCAGCAGCTTGGGACGGGGCAATCAGCCCCAGCATTTT
-,TRBJ2-5,-,TRBV2,CASSAPQGTRETQYF,TGTGCCAGCAGTGCTCCTCAAGGGACTCGGGAGACCCAGTACTTC
medium-sized,TRBJ1-1,TRBD1,TRBV7-2,CASSWDRGAEAFF,TGTGCCAGCAGCTGGGACAGGGGGGCTGAAGCTTTCTTT
-,TRBJ2-2,-,TRBV6-6,CASRLDTGELFF,TGTGCCAGCAGGCTAGACACCGGGGAGCTGTTTTTT
-,TRBJ2-1,-,TRBV24-1,CATSDLGRPTFNEQFF,TGTGCCACCAGTGATTTAGGCAGGCCTACCTTCAATGAGCAGTTCTTC
-,TRBJ2-3,TRBD2,TRBV6-5,CGLAGHPGDTQYF,TGTGGACTAGCGGGCCACCCCGGGGATACGCAGTATTTT
few,TRBJ2-7,-,TRBV5-1,CASSLVSFIRDEQYF,TGCGCCAGCAGCTTGGTATCTTTTATCAGGGACGAGCAGTACTTC
-,TRBJ1-3,-,TRBV6-6,CASSYRGGANTIYF,TGTGCCAGCAGTTACCGGGGGGGGGCCAACACCATATATTTT
-,TRBJ1-1,-,TRBV6-2/TRBV6-3,CASSPGYTEAFF,TGTGCCAGCAGTCCAGGTTACACTGAAGCTTTCTTT
once,TRBJ2-1,-,TRBV7-2,CASSFGTEPTSAQFF,TGTGCCAGCAGCTTCGGGACTGAACCAACGAGTGCGCAGTTCTTC
-,TRBJ2-1,-,TRBV5-8,CASSPDSSYNEQFF,TGTGCCAGCAGCCCGGACAGCTCCTACAATGAGCAGTTCTTC
-,TRBJ2-5,TRBD2,TRBV7-2,CASSSILAGYRETQYF,TGTGCCAGCAGCTCAATTCTAGCGGGGTACCGAGAGACCCAGTACTTC
-,TRBJ1-1,-,TRBV11-3,CASSPGVGTEAFF,TGTGCCAGCAGCCCGGGAGTAGGCACTGAAGCTTTCTTT
-,TRBJ2-1,-,TRBV5-1,CASKVLAPSYNEQFF,TGCGCCAGTAAGGTGCTAGCGCCCTCCTACAATGAGCAGTTCTTC
-,TRBJ1-1,-,TRBV28,CASSLGTVNTEAFF,TGTGCCAGCAGTTTAGGTACGGTCAACACTGAAGCTTTCTTT
-,TRBJ2-2,-,TRBV7-6,CASSLPQMRTLFTGELFF,TGTGCCAGCAGCTTACCCCAAATGCGCACCCTTTTCACCGGGGAGCTGTTTTTT
-,TRBJ2-5,-,TRBV7-9,CASAARGHQETQYF,TGTGCCAGCGCGGCTAGGGGCCACCAAGAGACCCAGTACTTC
once,TRBJ2-2,TRBD2,TRBV2,CASSLSPGGTGELFF,TGTGCCAGCAGCCTCAGCCCGGGGGGCACCGGGGAGCTGTTTTTT
once,TRBJ2-1,-,TRBV5-1,CASSSGSSYNEQFF,TGCGCCAGCAGCTCCGGGAGCTCCTACAATGAGCAGTTCTTC
-,TRBJ1-4,-,TRBV19,CASSIGLFNEKLFF,TGTGCCAGTAGTATTGGGCTGTTTAATGAAAAACTGTTTTTT
-,TRBJ1-1,-,TRBV12-3/TRBV12-4,CASTSRGGLVAFF,TGTGCCAGCACCTCCCGGGGAGGACTTGTAGCTTTCTTT
-,TRBJ2-1,TRBD1,TRBV3-1/TRBV3-2,CASSLLPGQAYNEQFF,TGTGCCAGCAGCCTCCTACCGGGACAGGCCTACAATGAGCAGTTCTTC
-,TRBJ2-1,TRBD2,TRBV4-3,CASSQDRLADYNEQFF,TGCGCCAGCAGCCAAGATAGACTAGCGGACTACAATGAGCAGTTCTTC